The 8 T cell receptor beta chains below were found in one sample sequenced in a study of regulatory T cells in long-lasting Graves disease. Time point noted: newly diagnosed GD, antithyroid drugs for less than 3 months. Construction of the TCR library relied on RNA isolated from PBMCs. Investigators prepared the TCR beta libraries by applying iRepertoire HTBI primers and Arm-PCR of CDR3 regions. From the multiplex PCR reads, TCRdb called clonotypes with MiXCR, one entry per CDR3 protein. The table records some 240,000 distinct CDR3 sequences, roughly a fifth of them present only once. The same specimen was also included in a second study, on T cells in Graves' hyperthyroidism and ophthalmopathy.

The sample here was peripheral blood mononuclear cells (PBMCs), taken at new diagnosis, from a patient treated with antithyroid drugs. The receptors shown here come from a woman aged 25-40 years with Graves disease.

CDR3 sequence: CASSEFLGPLGELFF. The CDR3 nucleotides are TGTGCCAGCAGTGAATTTCTGGGACCCCTTGGGGAGCTGTTTTTT. This chain uses TRBV2 with TRBJ2-2, with D possibly called TRBD1 or TRBD2 (5 bases each). The CDR3 has 15 residues. Trimming shortened V by 2 bases and J by 8 bases, and 15 bases separated the two germline ends. The germline gives CDR1 SNHLY, CDR2 FYNNEI.

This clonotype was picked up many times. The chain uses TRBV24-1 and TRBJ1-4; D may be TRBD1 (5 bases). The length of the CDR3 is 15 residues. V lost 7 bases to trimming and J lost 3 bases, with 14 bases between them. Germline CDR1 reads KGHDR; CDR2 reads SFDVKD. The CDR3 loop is CATSPGGGANEKLFF. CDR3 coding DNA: TGTGCCACCAGCCCAGGTGGGGGAGCTAATGAAAAACTGTTTTTT.

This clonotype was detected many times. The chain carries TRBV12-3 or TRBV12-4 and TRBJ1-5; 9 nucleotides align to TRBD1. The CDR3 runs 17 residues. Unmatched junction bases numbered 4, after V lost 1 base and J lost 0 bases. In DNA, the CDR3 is TGTGCCAGCAGTTTAGGGACAGGGGTTTATAGCAATCAGCCCCAGCATTTT. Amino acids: CASSLGTGVYSNQPQHF.

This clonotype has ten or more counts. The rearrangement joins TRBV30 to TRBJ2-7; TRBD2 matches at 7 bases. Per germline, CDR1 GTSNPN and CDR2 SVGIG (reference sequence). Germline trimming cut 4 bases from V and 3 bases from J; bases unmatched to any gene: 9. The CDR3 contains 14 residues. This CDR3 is CAWNSGLGVYEQYF. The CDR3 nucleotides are TGTGCCTGGAATTCCGGACTAGGGGTCTACGAGCAGTACTTC. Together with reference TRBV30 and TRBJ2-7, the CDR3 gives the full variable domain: SQTIHQWPATLVQPVGSPLSLECTVEGTSNPNLYWYRQAAGRGLQLLFYSVGIGQISSEVPQNLSASRPQDRQFILSSKKLLLSDSGFYLCAWNSGLGVYEQYFGPGTRLTVT.

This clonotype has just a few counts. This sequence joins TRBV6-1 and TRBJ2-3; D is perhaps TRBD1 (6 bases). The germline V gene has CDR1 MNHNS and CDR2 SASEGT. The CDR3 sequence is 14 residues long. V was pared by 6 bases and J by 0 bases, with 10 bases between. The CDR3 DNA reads TGTGCCAGCAGAAGGACAGTGAGCACAGATACGCAGTATTTT. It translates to CASRRTVSTDTQYF.

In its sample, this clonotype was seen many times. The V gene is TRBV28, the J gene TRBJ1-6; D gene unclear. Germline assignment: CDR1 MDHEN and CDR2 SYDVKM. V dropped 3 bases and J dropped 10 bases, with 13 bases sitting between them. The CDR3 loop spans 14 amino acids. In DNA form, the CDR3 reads TGTGCCAGCAGTTTTTCTACAGTGTTATCACCCCTCCACTTT. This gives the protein CASSFSTVLSPLHF.

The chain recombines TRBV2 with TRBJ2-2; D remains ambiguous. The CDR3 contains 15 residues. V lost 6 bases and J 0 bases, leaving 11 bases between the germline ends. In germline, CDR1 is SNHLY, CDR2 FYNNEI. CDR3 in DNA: TGTGCCAGCAGGGAGAATTTGCCGAACACCGGGGAGCTGTTTTTT. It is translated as CASRENLPNTGELFF.

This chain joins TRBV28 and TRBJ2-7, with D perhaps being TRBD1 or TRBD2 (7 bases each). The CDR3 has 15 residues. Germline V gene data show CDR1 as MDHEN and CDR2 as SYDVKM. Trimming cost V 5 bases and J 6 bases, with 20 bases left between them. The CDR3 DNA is TGTGCCAGCAGTCTCAGAGGTCCCAGGGGGGGCGAGCAGTACTTC. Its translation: CASSLRGPRGGEQYF.